This T cell receptor (beta chain) was found in a study of neurological immune-mediated disorders. Findings and caveats of the study: The absence of shared CDR3 amino acid sequences among expanded clones across subjects suggests private repertoires in all groups.

PBMCs stored at -80 C, numbering 2 million, were the origin of the unsorted libraries. Of note for this clonotype: Its antigen is undetermined.

Germline V lookup: CDR1 SGHRS, CDR2 YFSETQ. The V end lost 3 bases, the J end lost 5 bases, and 18 bases lay between the germline ends. CDR3 length equals 16 residues. TCRdb ran MiXCR on the 5' RACE reads and lists one entry per CDR3 protein. The sample yields 50,000 to 70,000 distinct CDR3 sequences, about 13% seen once. J is TRBJ2-1 and V is TRBV5-1, with D possibly being TRBD1 or TRBD2 (5 bases each). The receptor was isolated from a woman aged 55-75 years with HTLV-1-associated myelopathy (HAM/TSP). Material for sequencing was PBMCs. CDR3 sequence reads: CASSSGPGTGDNEQFF. CDR3 in DNA: TGCGCCAGCAGCTCCGGCCCCGGGACGGGCGACAATGAGCAGTTCTTC.